This section outlines one T cell receptor (beta chain) sequence together with its context. Only in-frame clones appear in the TCRdb table, and some are missing; sequencing was by immunoSEQ multiplex PCR. The table includes about 80,000 clones, 75% to 90% detected once. The data were obtained in a study of radiotherapy plus CTLA-4 blockade in lung cancer. Germline V gene data show CDR1 as SGHTA and CDR2 as FQGNSA. With 6 bases clipped from V and 3 bases from J, the junction kept 7 bases outside the gene matches. This CDR3 comprises 16 residues. Specimen: peripheral blood, collected from a patient treated with radiotherapy plus ipilimumab. This TCR derives from a human donor with non-small cell lung cancer who had a partial response to radiotherapy plus ipilimumab. The rearrangement joins TRBV7-2 to TRBJ2-1; 11 bases agree with TRBD2. The DNA for the CDR3 is TGTGCCAGCAGGCCTATAGCGGGAGGGCTCTACAATGAGCAGTTCTTC. Amino acids: CASRPIAGGLYNEQFF.